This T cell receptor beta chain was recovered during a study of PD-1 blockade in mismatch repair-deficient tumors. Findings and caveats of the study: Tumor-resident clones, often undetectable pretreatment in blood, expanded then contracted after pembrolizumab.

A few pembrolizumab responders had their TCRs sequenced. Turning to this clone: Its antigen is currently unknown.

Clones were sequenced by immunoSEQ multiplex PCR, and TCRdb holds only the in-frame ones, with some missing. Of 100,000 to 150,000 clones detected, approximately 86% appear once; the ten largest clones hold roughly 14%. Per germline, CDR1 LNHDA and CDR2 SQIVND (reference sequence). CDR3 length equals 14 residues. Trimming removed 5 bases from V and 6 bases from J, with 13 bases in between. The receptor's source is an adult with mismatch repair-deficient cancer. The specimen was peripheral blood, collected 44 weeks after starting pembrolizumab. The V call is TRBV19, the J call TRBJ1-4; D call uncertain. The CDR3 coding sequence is TGTGCCAGTAGTTTGGACGGCCCTGATGAAAAACTGTTTTTT. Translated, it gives CASSLDGPDEKLFF.